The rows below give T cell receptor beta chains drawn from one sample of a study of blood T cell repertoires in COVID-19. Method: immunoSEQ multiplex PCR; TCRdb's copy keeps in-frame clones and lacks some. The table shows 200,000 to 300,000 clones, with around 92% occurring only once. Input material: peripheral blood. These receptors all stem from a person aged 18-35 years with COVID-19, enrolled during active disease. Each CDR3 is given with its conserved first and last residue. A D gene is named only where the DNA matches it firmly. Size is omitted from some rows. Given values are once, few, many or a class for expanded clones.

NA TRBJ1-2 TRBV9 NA TGTGCCAGCAGCGCCATCAACCCGAGAGGTGGCTACACCTTC CASSAINPRGGYTF
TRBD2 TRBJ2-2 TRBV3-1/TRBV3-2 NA TGTGCCAGCAGCCAACCGGGAGGGCCGGACACCGGGGAGCTGTTTTTT CASSQPGGPDTGELFF
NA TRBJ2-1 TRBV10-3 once TGTGCCATCAGTGATTTTGCGGGTTTTTACAATGAGCAGTTCTTC CAISDFAGFYNEQFF
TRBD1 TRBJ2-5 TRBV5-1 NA TGCGCCAGCAGCCGGGACAGGGGCCGAGAGACCCAGTACTTC CASSRDRGRETQYF
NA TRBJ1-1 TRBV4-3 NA TGCGCCAGCAGCCAAGGTGGGGGGTTTACTGAAGCTTTCTTT CASSQGGGFTEAFF
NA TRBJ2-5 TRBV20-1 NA TGCAGTGCTAGAGCCGGGGAGACCCAGTACTTC CSARAGETQYF
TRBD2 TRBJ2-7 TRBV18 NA TGTGCCAGCTCAGCTAGCGGAGGCCTCTACGAGCAGTACTTC CASSASGGLYEQYF
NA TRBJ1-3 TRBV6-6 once TGTGCCAGCAAATCCTCCGGAAACACCATATATTTT CASKSSGNTIYF
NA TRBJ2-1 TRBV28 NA TGTGCCAGCAGTTCCCGATCTAACAATGAGCAGTTCTTC CASSSRSNNEQFF
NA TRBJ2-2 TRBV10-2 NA TGCGCCAGCAGGGGCCTTGGCGGGGAGCTGTTTTTT CASRGLGGELFF
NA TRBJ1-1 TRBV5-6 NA TGTGCCAGCAGCTTGGGCGAGCCGTCTGAAGCTTTCTTT CASSLGEPSEAFF
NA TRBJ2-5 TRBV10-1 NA TGCGCCAGCAGTGGGGGCCGCCGAGAGACCCAGTACTTC CASSGGRRETQYF
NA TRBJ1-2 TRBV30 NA TGTGCCTGGAGCGTTAACTATGGCTACACCTTC CAWSVNYGYTF
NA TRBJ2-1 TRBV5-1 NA TGCGCCAGCAGCTTAGGCGGGTTCTCCTACAATGAGCAGTTCTTC CASSLGGFSYNEQFF
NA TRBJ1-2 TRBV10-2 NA TGCGCCAGCACCAAAAACCCAGGGGCGCGGGGCTACACCTTC CASTKNPGARGYTF
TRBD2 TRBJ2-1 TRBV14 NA TGTGCCAGCAGCCTCCCCGGACTAGCGGGCAAGAATGAGCAGTTCTTC CASSLPGLAGKNEQFF
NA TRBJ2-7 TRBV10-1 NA TGCGCCAGCAGTGAGCTTTTCTACGAGCAGTACTTC CASSELFYEQYF
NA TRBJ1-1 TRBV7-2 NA TGTGCCAGCAGCTTGATTCGGGGGAACAGGAACACTGAAGCTTTCTTT CASSLIRGNRNTEAFF
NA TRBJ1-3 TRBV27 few TGTGCCAGCAGGCAAAACAGGGAAGATGTAAACACCATATATTTT CASRQNREDVNTIYF
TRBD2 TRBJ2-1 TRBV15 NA TGTGCCACCAGCAGAGAGGCGGGAGTGGGAAATGAGCAGTTCTTC CATSREAGVGNEQFF
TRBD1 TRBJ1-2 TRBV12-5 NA TGTGCTAGTGGTGGCCGGACAGGGGAGGGCTACACCTTC CASGGRTGEGYTF
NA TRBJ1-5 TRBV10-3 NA TGTGCCTCGGGGGTCGGCAGGGCCTCAAGCAATCAGCCCCAGCATTTT CASGVGRASSNQPQHF
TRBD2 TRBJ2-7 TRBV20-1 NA TGCAGTGCTAGTTTTCTAGCGGGCGTCCTCTCCTACGAGCAGTACTTC CSASFLAGVLSYEQYF
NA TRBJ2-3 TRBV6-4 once TGTGCCAGCAGTGCACAGGGGGGGGGCACAGATACGCAGTATTTT CASSAQGGGTDTQYF